One sample yielded the 25 T cell receptor beta chains listed below, sequenced in a study of T cells in Graves' hyperthyroidism and ophthalmopathy. Amplified TCR beta CDR3 regions derived from RNA transcripts. The TCR CDR3 was amplified in a first-round RT-PCR using the HTBI primer set. TCRdb reanalysed the multiplex PCR reads using MiXCR and keeps one entry per CDR3 protein. The profile shows 250,000 to 300,000 distinct CDR3 sequences, 13% to 15% of them singletons. Sequencing was done on a sample of blood. Receptors were obtained from a woman aged 50 to 60 with Graves' hyperthyroidism that later progressed to Graves' ophthalmopathy.

This clonotype appeared many times. The chain joins TRBV28 to TRBJ2-7; 11 bases align to TRBD2. The germline gives CDR1 MDHEN, CDR2 SYDVKM. V dropped 3 bases and J dropped 6; count of bases not matched to a gene: 4. This CDR3 spans 14 amino acids. The CDR3: CASSFLAGGSEQYF. The CDR3 coding sequence is TGTGCCAGCAGTTTCCTAGCGGGAGGATCCGAGCAGTACTTC.

Details on this clonotype: A clone one base away is much larger, so this may be a read error. This chain joins TRBV12-3 or TRBV12-4 and TRBJ2-2; D unresolved. The CDR3 has 12 residues. CDR3 nucleotide sequence: TGTGCCATCAGTGATGTGGCCGGGGAGCTGTTTTTT. Translated: CAISDVAGELFF.

This clonotype was seen ten or more times. V gene TRBV20-1 combines with J gene TRBJ2-7; weak D call: TRBD2 (5 bases). The CDR3 is 13 residues long. V was trimmed by 4 bases and J by 6 bases, leaving 16 bases between them. Germline-derived CDR1 and CDR2 are DFQATT and SNEGSKA (reference sequence). The CDR3 protein is CSAKDHRGREQYF. DNA for the CDR3: TGCAGTGCTAAGGACCACAGAGGGCGCGAGCAGTACTTC.

The chain carries TRBV6-1 and TRBJ2-3, with 7 bases matching TRBD1. The CDR3 spans 13 residues. The germline V gene encodes CDR1 MNHNS and CDR2 SASEGT. V shed 3 bases, J shed 4 bases, and the junction held 1 base outside the gene matches. This chain's CDR3 is CASSETGPDTQYF. Here the CDR3 DNA reads TGTGCCAGCAGTGAGACAGGGCCAGATACGCAGTATTTT.

The table lists this clonotype with many counts. This sequence joins TRBV2 and TRBJ1-6; no definite D call. Per germline, CDR1 SNHLY and CDR2 FYNNEI. CDR3 length equals 14 residues. Trimming shortened V by 3 bases and J by 5 bases, and 8 bases separated the two germline ends. CDR3 sequence reads: CASSEWQDNSPLHF. The DNA for the CDR3 is TGTGCCAGCAGTGAGTGGCAGGATAATTCACCCCTCCACTTT.

This clonotype appeared many times. The chain has TRBV19 and TRBJ2-2; tentatively, D is TRBD1 (5 bases). Germline lookup yields CDR1 LNHDA and CDR2 SQIVND (reference sequence). Between the trimmed V and J ends, which lost 6 bases and 5 bases, there was a span of 16 bases. The CDR3 loop spans 15 amino acids. The CDR3 protein is CASSGVGVRTGELFF. The CDR3 bases are TGTGCCAGTAGCGGCGTAGGGGTGAGGACCGGGGAGCTGTTTTTT.

This clonotype was counted many times. The CDR3 coding sequence is TGCAGTGCCCCCGTCCCGGGCCTCTATGGCTACACCTTC. Translating it yields CSAPVPGLYGYTF. The V and J genes are TRBV20-1 and TRBJ1-2; D uncertain. CDR3 size: 13 residues. V lost 6 bases, J lost 4 bases, and 15 bases lay in between. The V gene's germline CDR1 is DFQATT and CDR2 SNEGSKA (reference sequence).

Many counts were recorded for this clonotype. The rearrangement uses TRBV5-1 and TRBJ2-3, with D maybe TRBD2 (6 bases). The CDR3 runs to 13 residues. Germline lookup yields CDR1 SGHRS and CDR2 YFSETQ. Between the trimmed V and J ends, which lost 3 bases and 9 bases, there was a span of 14 bases. The CDR3: CASSSTYRETQYF. The CDR3 region has the DNA TGCGCCAGCAGCTCCACTTACCGGGAGACGCAGTATTTT. Full variable domain (rest looked up from reference TRBV5-1 and TRBJ2-3): KAGVTQTPRYLIKTRGQQVTLSCSPISGHRSVSWYQQTPGQGLQFLFEYFSETQRNKGNFPGRFSGRQFSNSRSEMNVSTLELGDSALYLCASSSTYRETQYFGPGTRLTVL.

To note about this clonotype: Since a much larger clone is just one base distant, this may be a read error. The CDR3, as DNA: TGTGCCTCAAAGATGCCTAGGAACACTGAAGCTTTCTTT. Its translation is CASKMPRNTEAFF. This chain connects TRBV6-1 to TRBJ1-1; D not certain. Germline lookup yields CDR1 MNHNS and CDR2 SASEGT. The CDR3 totals 13 residues. V was cut by 11 bases and J by 1 base, with 14 bases left in between.

The gene calls are TRBV4-1 and TRBJ1-2; D remains ambiguous. The CDR3 runs 13 residues. Trimming removed 0 bases at V and 8 bases at J, with 10 bases between. Germline V gene sequence: CDR1 MGHRA, CDR2 YSYEKL. The CDR3 coding sequence is TGCGCCAGCAGCCAAGATGGGGTGTTGGGCTACACCTTC. Its translation: CASSQDGVLGYTF.

This clonotype came up many times. The chain carries TRBV30 and TRBJ2-3; 8 positions agree with TRBD2. The CDR3 is 16 amino acids. V lost 2 bases, J lost 5 bases, and 12 bases stayed unmatched. Germline V lookup: CDR1 GTSNPN, CDR2 SVGIG (reference sequence). The CDR3 sequence: CAWSQSTSGLGDTQYF. CDR3 nucleotide sequence: TGTGCCTGGAGTCAGTCCACTAGCGGCCTAGGAGATACGCAGTATTTT.

The V gene is TRBV5-5, the J gene TRBJ2-7; D is possibly TRBD2 (5 bases). Germline V gene sequence: CDR1 SGHKS, CDR2 YYEKEE (reference sequence). V shed 2 bases and J shed 1 base, with 13 bases lying between them. CDR3 length: 15 residues. The CDR3 sequence is CASSFPGKRSYEQYF. The DNA for the CDR3 is TGTGCCAGCAGCTTCCCGGGGAAGAGGTCCTACGAGCAGTACTTC.

This sequence joins TRBV20-1 and TRBJ2-2, with no clear D. The CDR3 contains 15 residues. Trimming took off 1 base at V and 3 bases at J, with 12 bases between the two ends. Germline V gene data show CDR1 as DFQATT and CDR2 as SNEGSKA (reference sequence). In DNA, the CDR3 is TGCAGTGCTAGAGGGAGAAGGGTGTACACCGGGGAGCTGTTTTTT. Translated, it gives CSARGRRVYTGELFF.

Ten or more counts support this clonotype. The chain combines TRBV11-2 with TRBJ2-7; D is unresolved. This CDR3 region has 14 residues. Germline V gene sequence: CDR1 SGHAT, CDR2 FQNNGV. Trimming took off 1 base at V and 6 bases at J, with 13 bases between the two ends. The CDR3 loop reads CASSLAPRVGEQYF. CDR3 bases: TGTGCCAGCAGCTTAGCCCCTAGGGTCGGCGAGCAGTACTTC.

The table lists this clonotype with many counts. The chain has TRBV27 and TRBJ1-5; D gene ambiguous. Trimming removed 3 bases from V and 3 bases from J, with 6 bases in between. The CDR3 runs 13 residues. The germline gives CDR1 MNHEY, CDR2 SMNVEV (reference sequence). For the CDR3, the DNA is TGTGCCAGCAGTTTGGTCAACAATCAGCCCCAGCATTTT. It specifies CASSLVNNQPQHF.

This clonotype was counted at least ten times. The genes are TRBV7-3 and TRBJ2-7; 9 positions agree with TRBD1. With V trimmed by 5 bases and J by 7 bases, 6 bases remained unmatched. Germline loops: CDR1 SGHTA, CDR2 FQGTGA. The CDR3 consists of 13 residues. CDR3 protein: CASSLYRGREQYF. In DNA form, the CDR3 reads TGTGCCAGCAGCCTGTACAGGGGGCGAGAGCAGTACTTC.

This clonotype was seen repeatedly, ten times or more. CDR3 protein: CASSGTSSPYEQYF. DNA of the CDR3: TGTGCCAGCAGCGGGACTAGCAGTCCCTACGAGCAGTACTTC. The chain joins TRBV27 to TRBJ2-7; 9 positions match TRBD2. Germline V lookup: CDR1 MNHEY, CDR2 SMNVEV (reference sequence). The CDR3 contains 14 residues. J was trimmed by 2 bases and V by 6 bases; bases with no gene match: 5.

Many counts were recorded for this clonotype. The chain couples TRBV11-2 to TRBJ2-7; D gene ambiguous. V shed 0 bases and J shed 3 bases, with 6 bases lying between them. CDR3 length equals 13 residues. Looked up from germline, CDR1 is SGHAT and CDR2 is FQNNGV. For the CDR3, the DNA is TGTGCCAGCAGCTTAGAGTATTACTACGAGCAGTACTTC. Translation gives CASSLEYYYEQYF.

The chain is built from TRBV7-9 and TRBJ1-2, with D possibly TRBD1 on 5 matching bases. The CDR3 has 15 residues. The germline CDR1 and CDR2 sequences are SEHNR and FQNEAQ (reference sequence). V was clipped by 3 bases and J by 0 bases, with 11 bases between them. Here the CDR3 DNA reads TGTGCCAGCAGCTTGGGACCAGGCTCTAACTATGGCTACACCTTC. Translation: CASSLGPGSNYGYTF.

V is TRBV19 and J is TRBJ1-1; no clear D. The CDR3 contains 13 residues. Germline loops: CDR1 LNHDA, CDR2 SQIVND (reference sequence). With 3 bases removed from V and 4 bases from J, the gap between germline ends came to 9 bases. The CDR3 sequence: CASSMERITEAFF. The DNA for the CDR3 is TGTGCCAGTAGTATGGAACGGATCACTGAAGCTTTCTTT.

This clonotype came up many times. The V call is TRBV29-1, the J call TRBJ1-3, with 8 bases lining up with TRBD1. The CDR3 runs to 12 residues. Germline assignment: CDR1 SQVTM and CDR2 ANQGSEA. The V gene end was trimmed by 7 bases and the J gene end by 4 bases; junction bases not matched to a gene: 3. CDR3 sequence (DNA): TGCAGCGCCAGGACAGGGGGAAACACCATATATTTT. This sequence encodes CSARTGGNTIYF.

The V call is TRBV9, the J call TRBJ1-5; possibly TRBD1 for D (6 bases). CDR1 and CDR2 (germline): SGDLS, YYNGEE. This CDR3 has 15 residues. Trimming pared 4 bases from V and 1 base from J, leaving 12 bases between. The DNA for the CDR3 is TGTGCCAGCAGCCCCCGGGACAACAGCAATCAGCCCCAGCATTTT. It specifies CASSPRDNSNQPQHF.

This clonotype was seen ten or more times. The chain uses TRBV11-2 and TRBJ2-7, with D possibly matching TRBD1 (6 bases). CDR3 length equals 16 residues. The V end was cut by 3 bases, the J end by 2 bases, with 17 bases between. The germline CDR1 and CDR2 sequences are SGHAT and FQNNGV. This CDR3 is CASSLRQDSSPYEQYF. The CDR3 nucleotides read TGTGCCAGCAGCTTGAGACAGGATTCTAGCCCCTACGAGCAGTACTTC.

This clonotype was picked up many times. This chain links TRBV5-1 with TRBJ2-5; D ambiguous. Trimming took 1 base from V and 3 from J, leaving 4 bases between them. Germline V gene sequence: CDR1 SGHRS, CDR2 YFSETQ. The CDR3 sequence is 12 residues long. The CDR3: CASSLTEETQYF. In nucleotides, the CDR3 is TGCGCCAGCAGCTTGACAGAAGAGACCCAGTACTTC.

This clonotype was detected ten times or more. The chain carries TRBV30 and TRBJ2-5; D gene ambiguous. Germline CDR1 GTSNPN, CDR2 SVGIG (reference sequence). Trimming removed 5 bases at V and 3 bases at J, with 4 bases between. This CDR3 spans 10 amino acids. The DNA of the CDR3 is TGTGCCTGGGGAAAAGAGACCCAGTACTTC. Translated: CAWGKETQYF. Complete variable domain (other parts from reference TRBV30 and TRBJ2-5): SQTIHQWPATLVQPVGSPLSLECTVEGTSNPNLYWYRQAAGRGLQLLFYSVGIGQISSEVPQNLSASRPQDRQFILSSKKLLLSDSGFYLCAWGKETQYFGPGTRLLVL.